The 17 T cell receptor beta chains below come from one sample, sequenced in a study of vaccination effects on CD4 cells after COVID-19. Sequencing was performed with immunoSEQ multiplex PCR; in TCRdb, only in-frame clones are kept and a portion is missing. The sample contains 50,000 or so clones, approximately 70% of which appear only once. Following a roughly eleven-day culture, CD4+ T cells were purified. No antigen has been assigned to these receptors. This sample comprised CD4+ T cells from PBMCs cultured without peptide, obtained before COVID-19 vaccination. These receptors were obtained from a human donor who received a COVID-19 vaccine.

The chain links TRBV6-5 to TRBJ2-7; D remains unclear. The germline V gene has CDR1 MNHEY and CDR2 SVGAGI. The length of the CDR3 is 13 residues. Trimming cost V 7 bases and J 7 bases, with 17 bases left between them. For the CDR3, the DNA is TGTGCCAGCATCGGGCCGAGCCGATCTGAGCAGTACTTC. Protein product: CASIGPSRSEQYF.

V is TRBV7-9 and J is TRBJ2-1; D is uncertain. Germline CDR1 and CDR2: SEHNR and FQNEAQ (reference sequence). The CDR3 covers 12 residues. V lost 2 bases and J lost 4, with 3 bases in between. CDR3 DNA: TGTGCCAGCAGCTTAACTTACAATGAGCAGTTCTTC. Translated: CASSLTYNEQFF.

This chain links TRBV5-1 with TRBJ2-1, with a possible D match to TRBD2 (6 bases). Trimming shortened V by 1 base and J by 15 bases, and 14 bases separated the two germline ends. Germline V CDR1 and CDR2: SGHRS, YFSETQ. The CDR3 runs to 12 residues. Written as DNA, the CDR3 is TGCGCCAGCAGCTTGTTCGGGGAGGTGGCGTTCTTC. This encodes CASSLFGEVAFF.

Comment on this clone: Sequence at one end of the junction differs from germline and may be a read error. The V gene is TRBV28, the J gene TRBJ2-4, with 8 nucleotides matching TRBD2. Germline V gene sequence: CDR1 MDHEN, CDR2 SYDVKM. The CDR3 contains 12 residues. The DNA for the CDR3 is TGTGCCAGCAGTTTTAGCGGGATGGGGCACCAATTC. Translating gives CASSFSGMGHQF.

This chain links TRBV5-1 with TRBJ1-1; 8 nucleotides line up with TRBD1. J gave up 8 bases and V 2 bases, and 8 bases lay outside the gene matches. The CDR3 contains 14 residues. Per germline, CDR1 SGHRS and CDR2 YFSETQ. This CDR3 is CASSLDRGASEAFF. CDR3 nucleotides: TGCGCCAGCAGCTTAGACAGGGGAGCTTCCGAAGCTTTCTTT. The whole variable domain, remainder taken from reference TRBV5-1 and TRBJ1-1, is KAGVTQTPRYLIKTRGQQVTLSCSPISGHRSVSWYQQTPGQGLQFLFEYFSETQRNKGNFPGRFSGRQFSNSRSEMNVSTLELGDSALYLCASSLDRGASEAFFGQGTRLTVV.

The rearrangement joins TRBV21-1 to TRBJ2-1; TRBD2, the table's D call, lacks a check against the DNA. TRBV21-1 is tagged as a pseudogene. The CDR3 length is 15 residues. The CDR3 nucleotides read TGTGCCAGCAGCAAAGGCGGGAGGGCCGGAGATGAGCAGTTCTTC. Protein sequence: CASSKGGRAGDEQFF.

The chain uses TRBV28 and TRBJ1-1; perhaps TRBD1 as D (5 bases). The CDR3 spans 14 residues. V was cut by 8 bases and J by 8 bases, with 21 bases left in between. Germline assignment: CDR1 MDHEN and CDR2 SYDVKM. The CDR3, as DNA: TGTGCCAGCTCCTCGTGGGGCCAATCAGGGGAAGCTTTCTTT. Translated: CASSSWGQSGEAFF. The full variable domain, in which reference TRBV28 and TRBJ1-1 provide the parts outside the CDR3, is DVKVTQSSRYLVKRTGEKVFLECVQDMDHENMFWYRQDPGLGLRLIYFSYDVKMKEKGDIPEGYSVSREKKERFSLILESASTNQTSMYLCASSSWGQSGEAFFGQGTRLTVV.

The chain links TRBV4-3 to TRBJ2-1; TRBD2 matches at 8 bases. This CDR3 is 18 amino acids long. CDR1 is LGHNA, CDR2 YSLEER, per germline. V lost 0 bases and J lost 0; bases outside the gene matches: 7. This CDR3 is CASSQDRGGRGSYNEQFF. In DNA form, the CDR3 reads TGCGCCAGCAGCCAAGATCGGGGGGGCAGGGGCTCCTACAATGAGCAGTTCTTC.

The sample holds a few counts of this clone. The chain employs TRBV2 and TRBJ1-6; the match to TRBD1 covers 9 bases. The CDR3 is 15 amino acids. Trimming at V came to 8 bases and at J to 3 bases, leaving 5 bases not matched to a gene. Germline V gene lookup returns CDR1 SNHLY and CDR2 FYNNEI. CDR3 DNA sequence: TGTGCCAGCTCCCGGACAGGGGACTATAATTCACCCCTCCACTTT. Residues: CASSRTGDYNSPLHF.

V is TRBV9 and J is TRBJ2-7; TRBD1 agrees at 7 bases. This CDR3 has 15 amino acids. Germline CDR1 reads SGDLS; CDR2 reads YYNGEE. Trimming removed 4 bases from V and 0 bases from J; junction bases left unmatched: 7. The DNA for the CDR3 is TGTGCCAGCAGCCAAGGGGGCCTGAGCTCCTACGAGCAGTACTTC. This codes for CASSQGGLSSYEQYF.

J is TRBJ1-5 and V is TRBV28, with 7 bases matching TRBD1. V was clipped by 2 bases and J by 5 bases; unmatched bases: 21. The CDR3 has 20 residues. The V gene's germline CDR1 is MDHEN and CDR2 SYDVKM. This CDR3 is CASSLPSGDRGFWTYQPQHF. The CDR3 DNA reads TGTGCCAGCAGTTTACCCAGCGGGGACAGAGGTTTTTGGACGTATCAGCCCCAGCATTTT.

The rearrangement links TRBV19 to TRBJ1-2, with D hard to call. The CDR3 runs to 12 residues. V lost 3 bases to trimming and J lost 5 bases, with 7 bases between them. Germline V gene sequence: CDR1 LNHDA, CDR2 SQIVND (reference sequence). The CDR3 region is CASSMRGYGYTF. Written as DNA, the CDR3 is TGTGCCAGTAGTATGAGAGGGTATGGCTACACCTTC.

This clone turned up a few times. The genes are TRBV6-2 or TRBV6-3 and TRBJ1-1; TRBD1 might be the D (5 bases). The CDR3 is 15 residues long. Trimming stripped 5 bases from V and 5 bases from J, with 18 bases between. In germline, CDR1 is MNHEY, CDR2 SVGEGT. DNA of the CDR3: TGTGCCAGCAGTCCCCCAGGGAGGACGTGGACTGAAGCTTTCTTT. It codes for CASSPPGRTWTEAFF.

For this clone: A junction end diverges from the germline sequence, so it may reflect a read error. The rearrangement links TRBV7-7 to TRBJ2-5; D remains unclear. This CDR3 region has 13 residues. Looked up from germline, CDR1 is SSHAT and CDR2 is FNYEAQ (reference sequence). CDR3 region: CASSPRVRETQYF. CDR3 bases: TGTGCTAGCAGCCCTCGGGTGAGGGAGACCCAGTACTTC.

This chain connects TRBV19 to TRBJ2-7; 9 nucleotides line up with TRBD2. CDR3 length equals 15 residues. V was pared by 4 bases and J by 3 bases, with 7 bases of the junction left unmatched. Germline CDR1 is LNHDA and CDR2 is SQIVND (reference sequence). CDR3 coding DNA: TGTGCCAGTAGTAGCCTAGCGGGACATAACTACGAGCAGTACTTC. Protein: CASSSLAGHNYEQYF.

The V and J genes are TRBV3-1 (or the pseudogene TRBV3-2) and TRBJ2-1, with 8 bases aligning to TRBD2. Germline-derived CDR1 and CDR2 are LGHDT and YNNKEL (reference sequence). The ends lost 4 bases at V and 7 bases at J; junction bases unmatched: 15. There are 17 residues in the CDR3. CDR3 region: CASSPITGTRRGNEQFF. Here the CDR3 DNA reads TGTGCCAGCAGCCCAATCACCGGGACTAGAAGGGGGAATGAGCAGTTCTTC.

The chain has TRBV21-1 and TRBJ2-3; the DNA was not compared with TRBD1, the D call given in the table. TRBV21-1 is a pseudogene locus. CDR3 size: 16 residues. The CDR3 region has the DNA TGTGCCAGCCTCGAAGCGGGGACAGGGGGAACAGATACGCAGTATTTT. Translating gives CASLEAGTGGTDTQYF.